This entry lists 4 T cell receptor beta chains sequenced from one sample in a study of regulatory T cells in long-lasting Graves disease (dated by TCRdb to about 2021). Library generation was performed with multiplex PCR. TCRdb names Illumina HiSeq 4000 as the instrument used. CDR3 regions were amplified by Arm-PCR with iRepertoire HTBI primers to construct TCR beta libraries. TCRdb reran the public reads through fastp at Q25 and MiXCR, keeping productive beta chains. Rows with a matching CDR3 protein are joined into one entry that keeps the most common DNA and genes. The sample profile shows a few hundred thousand distinct CDR3 sequences; approximately 16% of them were found once. The ten top clones hold under 9% of the sample. Sample time point, as interpreted from the label and publication: newly diagnosed GD, antithyroid drugs for less than 3 months. For both TCR sequencing and RNA sequencing, RNA was extracted from PBMCs using TRIzol.

This sample was also put to use in a study of T cells in Graves' hyperthyroidism and ophthalmopathy.

Sequencing used peripheral blood mononuclear cells (PBMCs), obtained at new diagnosis, from a patient treated with antithyroid drugs. These receptors originate from a woman in her forties with Graves disease. Donor details come from another sample of the same person, matched by shared clones.

This clonotype was seen repeatedly, ten times or more. V usage is TRBV5-4 and J usage is TRBJ2-5; 7 nucleotides line up with TRBD1. The CDR3 contains 14 residues. Losses at the gene ends were 4 bases for V and 2 bases for J; bases not matched to a gene: 5. Germline CDR1 SGHNT, CDR2 YYREEE (reference sequence). Written as DNA, the CDR3 is TGTGCCAGCAGCCGGGACAGTGGGCAAGAGACCCAGTACTTC. Protein sequence: CASSRDSGQETQYF.

This chain links TRBV6-2 or TRBV6-3 with TRBJ2-1; the match to TRBD1 covers 7 bases. The germline V gene has CDR1 MNHEY and CDR2 SVGEGT. The CDR3 totals 13 residues. The junction had 4 bases not matched to a gene; V was cut back by 5 bases and J by 6 bases. CDR3 region: CASSETGSNEQFF. The DNA of the CDR3 is TGTGCCAGCAGTGAGACAGGGTCCAATGAGCAGTTCTTC.

At least ten counts were recorded for this clonotype. The J gene is TRBJ1-4, the V gene TRBV5-5, with 8 bases matching TRBD1. The V segment lost 2 bases and the J segment 6 bases; nucleotides outside the gene matches: 6. The CDR3 loop spans 15 amino acids. Per the germline V gene, CDR1 is SGHKS and CDR2 is YYEKEE (reference sequence). The CDR3 loop is CASSFPGQADEKLFF. CDR3 DNA sequence: TGTGCCAGCAGCTTTCCGGGACAGGCAGATGAAAAACTGTTTTTT.

V usage is TRBV29-1 and J usage is TRBJ1-2, with 10 bases aligning to TRBD1. The J segment lost 4 bases and the V segment lost 7 bases, leaving 9 bases of the junction unmatched. The CDR3 spans 14 residues. The germline gives CDR1 SQVTM, CDR2 ANQGSEA. CDR3 in DNA: TGCAGCGCTGGGGGGACAGGGGTGCCCTATGGCTACACCTTC. Translating gives CSAGGTGVPYGYTF. The full variable domain, in which reference TRBV29-1 and TRBJ1-2 provide the parts outside the CDR3, is SAVISQKPSRDICQRGTSLTIQCQVDSQVTMMFWYRQQPGQSLTLIATANQGSEATYESGFVIDKFPISRPNLTFSTLTVSNMSPEDSSIYLCSAGGTGVPYGYTFGSGTRLTVV.